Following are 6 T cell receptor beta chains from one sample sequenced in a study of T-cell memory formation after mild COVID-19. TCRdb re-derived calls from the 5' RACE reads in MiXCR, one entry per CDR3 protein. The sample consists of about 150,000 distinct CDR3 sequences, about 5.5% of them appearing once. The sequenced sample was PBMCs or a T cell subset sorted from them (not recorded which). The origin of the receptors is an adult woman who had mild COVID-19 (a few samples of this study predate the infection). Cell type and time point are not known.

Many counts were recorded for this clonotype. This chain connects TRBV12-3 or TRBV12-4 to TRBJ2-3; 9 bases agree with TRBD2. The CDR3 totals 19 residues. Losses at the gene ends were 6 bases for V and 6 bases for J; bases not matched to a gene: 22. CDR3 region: CASRPQTGLAGTAWDTQYF. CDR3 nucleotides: TGTGCCAGCAGGCCCCAGACGGGACTAGCCGGGACGGCGTGGGATACGCAGTATTTT.

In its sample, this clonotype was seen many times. CDR3 sequence: CSVEENTEAFF. The CDR3 nucleotides read TGCAGCGTTGAGGAGAACACTGAAGCTTTCTTT. This chain links TRBV29-1 with TRBJ1-1; D call uncertain. V lost 3 bases and J lost 1, with 3 bases in between. The CDR3 spans 11 residues. Germline assignment: CDR1 SQVTM and CDR2 ANQGSEA.

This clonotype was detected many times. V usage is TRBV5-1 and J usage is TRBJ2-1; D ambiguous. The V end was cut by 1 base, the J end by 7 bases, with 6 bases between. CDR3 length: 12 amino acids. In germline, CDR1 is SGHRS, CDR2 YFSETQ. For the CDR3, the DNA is TGCGCCAGCAGCTTGAGGGTGAATGAGCAGTTCTTC. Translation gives CASSLRVNEQFF.

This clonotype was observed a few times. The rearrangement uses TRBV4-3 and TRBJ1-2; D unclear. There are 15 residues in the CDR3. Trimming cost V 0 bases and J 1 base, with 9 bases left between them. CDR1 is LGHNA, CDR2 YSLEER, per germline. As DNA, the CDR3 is TGCGCCAGCAGCCAAGATCGGGTATTTAACTATGGCTACACCTTC. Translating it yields CASSQDRVFNYGYTF.

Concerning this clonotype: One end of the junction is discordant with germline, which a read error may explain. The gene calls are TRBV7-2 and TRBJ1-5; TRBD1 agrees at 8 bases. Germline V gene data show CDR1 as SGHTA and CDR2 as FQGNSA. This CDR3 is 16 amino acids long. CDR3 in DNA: TGTGCCAGCAGTTTAGGGACAGGAGTTAGCAATCAGCCCCAGCATTTT. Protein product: CASSLGTGVSNQPQHF.

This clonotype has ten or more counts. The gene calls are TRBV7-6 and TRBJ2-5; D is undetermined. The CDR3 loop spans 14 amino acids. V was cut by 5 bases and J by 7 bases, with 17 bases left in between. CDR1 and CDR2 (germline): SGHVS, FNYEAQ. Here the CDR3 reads CASSASTAKGTQYF. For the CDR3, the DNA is TGTGCCAGCAGCGCGTCTACGGCTAAGGGGACCCAGTACTTC.